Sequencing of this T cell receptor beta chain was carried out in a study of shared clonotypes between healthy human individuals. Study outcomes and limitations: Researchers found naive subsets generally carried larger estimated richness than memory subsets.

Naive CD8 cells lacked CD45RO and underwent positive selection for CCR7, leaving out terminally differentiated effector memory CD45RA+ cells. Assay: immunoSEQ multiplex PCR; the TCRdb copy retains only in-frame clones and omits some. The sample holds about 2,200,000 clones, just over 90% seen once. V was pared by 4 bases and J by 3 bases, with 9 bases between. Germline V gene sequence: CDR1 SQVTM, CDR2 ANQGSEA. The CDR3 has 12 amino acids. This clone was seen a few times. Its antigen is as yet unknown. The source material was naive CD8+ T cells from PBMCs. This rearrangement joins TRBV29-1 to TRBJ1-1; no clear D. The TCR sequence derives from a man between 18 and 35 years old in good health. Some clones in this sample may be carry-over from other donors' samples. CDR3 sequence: CSVVSRHTEAFF. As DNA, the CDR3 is TGCAGCGTTGTGAGTCGGCACACTGAAGCTTTCTTT.